These T cell receptor beta chains were read from a single sample in a study of Ad26.COV2.S vaccination and SARS-CoV-2 variants. TCRdb keeps only in-frame clones here, not all; method: immunoSEQ multiplex PCR. Seen here are about 380,000 clones, about 83% observed once, and the top ten hold around 7.3%. The sequencing used peripheral blood, collected in a trial of Ad26.COV2.S vaccine versus placebo. These receptors came from a person between 18 and 65 years old who received the Ad26.COV2.S COVID-19 vaccine or a placebo. Each CDR3 is given with its conserved first and last residue. The D gene is left open where the match is weak. Not all rows give a size; the values are once, few, many and, for expanded clones, a class.

D gene,clone size,CDR3 length,V gene,J gene,CDR3 protein,CDR3 DNA
-,-,17,TRBV14,TRBJ1-4,CASSQDWGNLAVGKLFF,TGTGCCAGCAGCCAAGATTGGGGGAACTTGGCTGTGGGAAAACTGTTTTTT
-,-,14,TRBV10-3,TRBJ1-1,CAISESLVNTEAFF,TGTGCCATCAGTGAGTCGCTAGTGAACACTGAAGCTTTCTTT
TRBD2,-,15,TRBV6-2/TRBV6-3,TRBJ2-3,CASSDPGLGTDTQYF,TGTGCCAGCAGTGATCCGGGACTAGGCACAGATACGCAGTATTTT
-,-,13,TRBV19,TRBJ1-2,CASTSGAGNAYTF,TGTGCCAGTACCTCTGGGGCAGGGAATGCCTACACCTTC
-,-,15,TRBV29-1,TRBJ1-1,CSARVGVRGDTEAFF,TGCAGCGCCCGGGTCGGGGTTCGAGGGGACACTGAAGCTTTCTTT
-,-,14,TRBV7-3,TRBJ1-2,CASSAYQAVYGYTF,TGTGCCAGCAGCGCGTACCAGGCCGTCTATGGCTACACCTTC
-,few,14,TRBV5-1,TRBJ2-5,CASSLESTQETQYF,TGCGCCAGCAGCTTGGAAAGCACCCAAGAGACCCAGTACTTC
-,-,14,TRBV7-2,TRBJ1-2,CASSLGGDTYGYTF,TGTGCCAGCAGCTTAGGAGGGGACACCTATGGCTACACCTTC
TRBD1,-,14,TRBV24-1,TRBJ1-2,CATSDSGTGEGYTF,TGTGCCACCAGTGACTCCGGGACAGGGGAAGGCTACACCTTC
-,-,13,TRBV29-1,TRBJ2-3,CSVKGRNTDTQYF,TGCAGCGTAAAGGGACGGAACACAGATACGCAGTATTTT
-,-,12,TRBV19,TRBJ1-1,CASAGGGTEAFF,TGTGCCAGTGCCGGAGGGGGGACTGAAGCTTTCTTT
-,-,14,TRBV3-1/TRBV3-2,TRBJ1-1,CASSHSWEGTEAFF,TGTGCCAGCAGCCATTCATGGGAGGGAACTGAAGCTTTCTTT
-,-,14,TRBV7-9,TRBJ2-1,CASSARDGYNEQFF,TGTGCCAGCAGCGCCCGGGACGGGTACAATGAGCAGTTCTTC
TRBD2,-,15,TRBV6-5,TRBJ2-2,CASKTSGRSSGELFF,TGTGCCAGCAAGACTAGCGGGAGGTCCTCCGGGGAGCTGTTTTTT
TRBD1,-,13,TRBV7-3,TRBJ1-2,CASSPGGSDGYTF,TGTGCCAGCAGCCCAGGGGGAAGCGATGGCTACACCTTC
TRBD1,-,15,TRBV2,TRBJ1-3,CASSDPGGAGNTIYF,TGTGCCAGCAGTGATCCAGGGGGAGCAGGAAACACCATATATTTT
-,-,14,TRBV4-3,TRBJ2-2,CASNSGRSTGELFF,TGCGCCAGCAACTCGGGGCGGAGCACCGGGGAGCTGTTTTTT
TRBD1,-,14,TRBV2,TRBJ2-7,CASRGQGLVGEQYF,TGTGCCAGCAGGGGACAGGGGCTCGTGGGGGAGCAGTACTTC
-,-,13,TRBV9,TRBJ2-1,CASSVSGRGEQFF,TGTGCCAGCAGCGTATCGGGACGGGGTGAGCAGTTCTTC
-,-,15,TRBV15,TRBJ2-7,CATSRALGHSYEQYF,TGTGCCACCAGCAGAGCCCTGGGACATAGTTACGAGCAGTACTTC
TRBD1,once,15,TRBV11-1,TRBJ1-2,CASSSPGTGFYGYTF,TGTGCCAGCAGCTCTCCCGGGACAGGGTTCTATGGCTACACCTTC
-,-,14,TRBV6-5,TRBJ1-2,CASSPPTGVTGYTF,TGTGCCAGCAGTCCACCTACGGGAGTTACTGGCTACACCTTC
-,-,14,TRBV6-2/TRBV6-3,TRBJ1-5,CASSYIGGNQPQHF,TGTGCCAGCAGTTACATAGGGGGCAATCAGCCCCAGCATTTT
-,-,13,TRBV12-3/TRBV12-4,TRBJ2-7,CASSRGLFGEQYF,TGTGCCAGCAGTCGTGGACTCTTCGGGGAGCAGTACTTC
-,-,15,TRBV5-4,TRBJ2-7,CASSEPGHSTYEQYF,TGTGCCAGCAGCGAGCCGGGACATTCCACCTACGAGCAGTACTTC
TRBD1,once,16,TRBV5-6,TRBJ2-7,CASSRRTGSMTYEQYF,TGTGCCAGCAGTCGGCGGACAGGGTCAATGACCTACGAGCAGTACTTC
TRBD2,once,16,TRBV5-6,TRBJ2-1,CASSLAAAGGYNEQFF,TGTGCCAGCAGCTTGGCGGCAGCGGGGGGATACAATGAGCAGTTCTTC
TRBD1,-,14,TRBV5-5,TRBJ2-7,CASSPGTGSFEQYF,TGTGCCAGCAGCCCCGGGACAGGGTCTTTCGAGCAGTACTTC
TRBD2,-,15,TRBV5-1,TRBJ2-3,CASSTTSGALNTQYF,TGCGCCAGCAGCACAACTAGCGGGGCGCTCAATACGCAGTATTTT
-,-,14,TRBV20-1,TRBJ2-3,CSASQLPLTDTQYF,TGCAGTGCTAGTCAGCTTCCTCTCACAGATACGCAGTATTTT
TRBD2,-,19,TRBV7-2,TRBJ2-6,CASSLGLAGGTSGANVLTF,TGTGCCAGCAGCTTAGGACTAGCGGGAGGTACCTCTGGGGCCAACGTCCTGACTTTC
-,-,16,TRBV11-2,TRBJ1-1,CASSRSGGAPKPEAFF,TGTGCCAGCAGCCGCTCGGGGGGCGCGCCTAAACCTGAAGCTTTCTTT
TRBD1,-,15,TRBV18,TRBJ1-1,CASSPGQGSNTEAFF,TGTGCCAGCTCACCCGGACAGGGGTCGAACACTGAAGCTTTCTTT
-,few,12,TRBV7-8,TRBJ1-1,CASSLPGTEAFF,TGTGCCAGCAGCCTCCCGGGAACTGAAGCTTTCTTT
-,-,13,TRBV5-1,TRBJ1-2,CASSFGTGDGYTF,TGCGCCAGCAGCTTTGGGACGGGGGATGGCTACACCTTC
-,-,14,TRBV10-3,TRBJ1-1,CAISESQRATEAFF,TGTGCCATCAGTGAGTCCCAGAGAGCCACTGAAGCTTTCTTT
-,-,14,TRBV20-1,TRBJ1-1,CSASSPGGVTEAFF,TGCAGTGCTAGTTCTCCAGGTGGGGTCACTGAAGCTTTCTTT
-,once,14,TRBV5-1,TRBJ2-2,CASSLLANTGELFF,TGCGCCAGCAGCTTACTAGCAAACACCGGGGAGCTGTTTTTT
-,-,15,TRBV7-2,TRBJ1-2,CASSSRTVPNYGYTF,TGTGCCAGCAGCTCAAGGACAGTTCCTAACTATGGCTACACCTTC
-,-,15,TRBV18,TRBJ1-6,CASSSRVSYNSPLHF,TGTGCCAGCTCATCCCGGGTTTCCTATAATTCACCCCTCCACTTT
-,-,15,TRBV27,TRBJ1-1,CASSSRGVTNTEAFF,TGTGCCAGCAGTTCCAGGGGAGTGACGAACACTGAAGCTTTCTTT
-,-,14,TRBV4-2,TRBJ2-3,CASSLESAGDTQYF,TGTGCCAGCAGCCTGGAGTCGGCGGGGGATACGCAGTATTTT
TRBD1,-,17,TRBV15,TRBJ1-1,CATSNGQGSRRVPEAFF,TGTGCCACCAGCAACGGACAGGGATCCCGAAGGGTACCAGAAGCTTTCTTT
TRBD2,-,14,TRBV7-9,TRBJ2-7,CASSLTAGLNEQYF,TGTGCCAGCAGCTTAACAGCGGGACTAAACGAGCAGTACTTC
-,-,16,TRBV11-3,TRBJ1-1,CASSFLERSTHTEAFF,TGTGCCAGCAGCTTTTTAGAGCGGAGTACACACACTGAAGCTTTCTTT